The T cell receptor beta chain under discussion was sequenced for a study of blood T cells in healthy people across ages. About the study: For every two T cells, template switching captured about one barcoded beta molecule.

A J-beta primer mix and a sample-barcoded 5' primer were used in a second PCR of roughly 6 to 11 cycles. Every sample gave at least 2.5 million paired-end reads containing CDR3. TCRdb re-analysed the 5' RACE reads in MiXCR, keeping a single row per CDR3 protein. Counted here are 850,000 to 1,100,000 distinct CDR3 sequences, around two fifths occurring once; the ten biggest clones make up around 13%. Study-wide results and limits: Older age went with lower TCR beta diversity per million T cells, in a roughly linear way.

This clonotype showed up just a few times. The antigen is not known. The junction departs from germline at one end; a sequencing error may be responsible. Drawing of peripheral blood yielded about 9.6 milliliters from each donor. The CDR3 is made up of 15 amino acids. Germline CDR1 and CDR2: SGHTA and FQGNSA. Specimen: blood. The genes are TRBV7-2 and TRBJ2-6; D possibly corresponds to TRBD1 (5 bases). This sequence was found in a man younger than 30 in good health. The CDR3 bases are TGTGACAGCAGTCCTCAGGGTGCTGGGGCCAACGTCCTGACTTTC. Translation: CDSSPQGAGANVLTF.